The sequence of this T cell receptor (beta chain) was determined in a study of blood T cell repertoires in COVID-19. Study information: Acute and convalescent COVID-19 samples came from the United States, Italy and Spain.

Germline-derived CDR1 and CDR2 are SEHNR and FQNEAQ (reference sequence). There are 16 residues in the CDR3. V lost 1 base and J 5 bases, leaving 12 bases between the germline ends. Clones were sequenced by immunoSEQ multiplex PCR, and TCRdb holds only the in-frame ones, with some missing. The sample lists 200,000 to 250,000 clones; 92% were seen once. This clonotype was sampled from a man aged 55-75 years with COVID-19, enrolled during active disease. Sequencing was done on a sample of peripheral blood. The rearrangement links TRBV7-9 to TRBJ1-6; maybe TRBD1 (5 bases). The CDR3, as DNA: TGTGCCAGCAGCTTAGGTCAGGGAAGAAATAATTCACCCCTCCACTTT. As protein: CASSLGQGRNNSPLHF.